Each of the 28 T cell receptor beta chains below was sequenced from the same sample in a study of beta chain features in type 1 diabetes. These receptors' targets are unknown. Study-level points and caveats: Type 1 diabetes patients had moderately but significantly shorter TCRB CDR3s in all four CD4+ subsets.

Sequencing targeted expressed TCRB transcripts, as all isolated RNA had been reverse transcribed. Assay: immunoSEQ multiplex PCR; the TCRdb copy retains only in-frame clones and omits some. The sample contains around 160,000 clones, just over 8% of which appear only once. What was sequenced was central memory CD4+ T cells from blood. Receptors originate from a woman in her late teens or twenties with type 1 diabetes.

The CDR3 spells CASRRDRSSYEQYF. CDR3 in DNA: TGTGCCAGCAGGCGGGACAGGAGCTCCTACGAGCAGTACTTC. V usage is TRBV27 and J usage is TRBJ2-7; 8 positions match TRBD1. V gave up 6 bases and J gave up 0 bases; unmatched junction bases: 4. The CDR3 extends over 14 amino acids. CDR1 MNHEY and CDR2 SMNVEV come from the germline V gene (reference sequence).

This clone was counted only a few times. Other nucleotide sequences in the sample specify the same CDR3. J is TRBJ2-1 and V is TRBV7-2; D is ambiguous. V was cut by 4 bases and J by 4 bases, with 8 bases left in between. This CDR3 contains 13 residues. The germline gives CDR1 SGHTA, CDR2 FQGNSA. The CDR3 DNA reads as TGTGCCAGCAGCTCCCCAGGATACAATGAGCAGTTCTTC. This sequence encodes CASSSPGYNEQFF.

The rearrangement links TRBV5-1 to TRBJ2-5; no definite D call. Per the germline V gene, CDR1 is SGHRS and CDR2 is YFSETQ. The CDR3 runs to 13 residues. The V end lost 4 bases, the J end lost 5 bases, and 12 bases lay between the germline ends. The chain's CDR3 is CASSPVSRETQYF. The CDR3, as DNA: TGCGCCAGCAGCCCAGTGAGCAGGGAGACCCAGTACTTC. The full variable domain, in which reference TRBV5-1 and TRBJ2-5 provide the parts outside the CDR3, is KAGVTQTPRYLIKTRGQQVTLSCSPISGHRSVSWYQQTPGQGLQFLFEYFSETQRNKGNFPGRFSGRQFSNSRSEMNVSTLELGDSALYLCASSPVSRETQYFGPGTRLLVL.

This clone has only a few counts. The genes are TRBV29-1 and TRBJ2-5; 8 bases map to TRBD1. V gave up 6 bases and J gave up 1 base; unmatched junction bases: 4. This CDR3 has 13 amino acids. Germline V gene sequence: CDR1 SQVTM, CDR2 ANQGSEA. In DNA form, the CDR3 reads TGCAGCGTCGTACAGGGGGGCCAAGAGACCCAGTACTTC. It yields the protein CSVVQGGQETQYF.

The CDR3 nucleotides are TGTGCCAGCTCACCCCGGGGACAGGGGGCATACGAGCAGTACTTC. Translated, it gives CASSPRGQGAYEQYF. This chain joins TRBV18 and TRBJ2-7, with 12 bases lining up with TRBD1. With V trimmed by 3 bases and J by 4 bases, 4 bases remained unmatched. Germline V lookup: CDR1 KGHSH, CDR2 LQKENI. The CDR3 consists of 15 residues.

The gene calls are TRBV11-2 and TRBJ2-1, with 13 bases lining up with TRBD2. CDR3 size: 14 residues. J was trimmed by 10 bases and V by 4 bases; bases with no gene match: 4. CDR1 is SGHAT, CDR2 FQNNGV, per germline. The DNA of the CDR3 is TGTGCCAGCAGCTCCCAGGGACTAGCGGGGGAGCAGTTCTTC. It yields the protein CASSSQGLAGEQFF. The full variable domain, completed using reference TRBV11-2 and TRBJ2-1, is EAGVAQSPRYKIIEKRQSVAFWCNPISGHATLYWYQQILGQGPKLLIQFQNNGVVDDSQLPKDRFSAERLKGVDSTLKIQPAKLEDSAVYLCASSSQGLAGEQFFGPGTRLTVL.

This clone was seen a handful of times. The chain couples TRBV28 to TRBJ1-1, with TRBD1 identical over 7 bases. Germline values: CDR1 MDHEN, CDR2 SYDVKM. Trimming at V came to 5 bases and at J to 11 bases, leaving 8 bases not matched to a gene. The CDR3 contains 12 residues. CDR3 sequence reads: CASSTTGIGAFF. In nucleotides, the CDR3 is TGTGCCAGCAGTACGACAGGGATCGGGGCTTTCTTT.

This clone turned up a few times. The CDR3 DNA is TGTGCCAGCTCACCACGGGGGGGCTTTGAGACCCAGTACTTC. This sequence encodes CASSPRGGFETQYF. This chain joins TRBV18 and TRBJ2-5, with D possibly matching TRBD2 (7 bases). CDR1 KGHSH and CDR2 LQKENI come from the germline V gene. V lost 1 base to trimming and J lost 5 bases, with 11 bases between them. The CDR3 covers 14 residues.

This rearrangement joins TRBV30 to TRBJ2-1; 8 nucleotides align to TRBD2. The CDR3 is 11 amino acids. Germline assignment: CDR1 GTSNPN and CDR2 SVGIG (reference sequence). Losses at the gene ends were 5 bases for V and 15 bases for J; bases not matched to a gene: 9. Here the CDR3 DNA reads TGTGCCTGGGCAAAGCGGGAGTGGGTGTTCTTC. Translation: CAWAKREWVFF.

This clone was observed a handful of times. This chain links TRBV6-5 with TRBJ1-3, with D hard to call. V was pared by 6 bases and J by 2 bases, with 14 bases between. The CDR3 runs 15 residues. Per germline, CDR1 MNHEY and CDR2 SVGAGI. CDR3 sequence (DNA): TGTGCCAGCAGACCCGAGACGGAGACTGGAAACACCATATATTTT. This encodes CASRPETETGNTIYF.

The V call is TRBV7-2, the J call TRBJ2-2, with TRBD2 matching over 14 bases. Germline CDR1 is SGHTA and CDR2 is FQGNSA. The trim removed 7 bases at V and 6 bases at J, leaving 10 bases unmatched. The CDR3 is made up of 17 amino acids. The CDR3 DNA reads as TGTGCCAGCATAGAACAGGGACTAGCGGGAGTTGCCGGGGAGCTGTTTTTT. It is translated as CASIEQGLAGVAGELFF.

CDR3 nucleotides: TGTGCCAGCGGAGGGGGACTAGCGGGAGGAAAAGAGCTTTACAATGAGCAGTTCTTC. It yields the protein CASGGGLAGGKELYNEQFF. The gene calls are TRBV7-9 and TRBJ2-1; 15 nucleotides agree with TRBD2. The length of the CDR3 is 19 residues. V was clipped by 8 bases and J by 4 bases; unmatched bases: 15. Germline CDR1 SEHNR, CDR2 FQNEAQ (reference sequence).

This clone was seen only a few times. This sequence joins TRBV2 and TRBJ1-6, with a possible D match to TRBD1 (5 bases). V was cut by 8 bases and J by 10 bases, with 15 bases left in between. Germline CDR1 is SNHLY and CDR2 is FYNNEI. This CDR3 is 13 amino acids long. In DNA form, the CDR3 reads TGTGCCAGCTTGGACGGGGGATGGTCACCCCTCCACTTT. Protein product: CASLDGGWSPLHF. Using reference TRBV2 and TRBJ1-6 for the parts outside the CDR3, the full variable domain is EPEVTQTPSHQVTQMGQEVILRCVPISNHLYFYWYRQILGQKVEFLVSFYNNEISEKSEIFDDQFSVERPDGSNFTLKIRSTKLEDSAMYFCASLDGGWSPLHFGNGTRLTVT.

The gene calls are TRBV11-2 and TRBJ1-5; 7 nucleotides align to TRBD1. V was pared by 3 bases and J by 2 bases, with 1 base of the junction left unmatched. Germline V gene data show CDR1 as SGHAT and CDR2 as FQNNGV. The CDR3 has 14 amino acids. The CDR3 DNA sequence: TGTGCCAGCAGCTTTGGACAGGGCAATCAGCCCCAGCATTTT. Amino acid sequence: CASSFGQGNQPQHF.

There are a few counts of this clone. The V gene is TRBV5-6, the J gene TRBJ1-1; 7 bases map to TRBD1. J gave up 3 bases and V 0 bases, and 2 bases lay outside the gene matches. This CDR3 comprises 14 residues. The V gene's germline CDR1 is SGHDT and CDR2 YYEEEE. The CDR3, as DNA: TGTGCCAGCAGCTTGGAAGGGGGCTACACTGAAGCTTTCTTT. Translating gives CASSLEGGYTEAFF.

A note on this clone: At one end the junction does not follow the germline gene, possibly because of a read error. The V call is TRBV30, the J call TRBJ2-3; D is ambiguous. The CDR3 loop spans 12 amino acids. CDR1 and CDR2 from the germline V gene are GTSNPN and SVGIG (reference sequence). The CDR3 spells CDWSPSTDTQYF. The CDR3 nucleotides are TGTGACTGGAGCCCCTCCACAGATACGCAGTATTTT.

V and J are TRBV10-3 and TRBJ1-1; 9 bases agree with TRBD1. CDR1 and CDR2 (germline): ENHRY, SYGVKD. This CDR3 is 14 amino acids long. V lost 6 bases to trimming and J lost 8 bases; unmatched junction nucleotides: 10. The CDR3 nucleotides read TGTGCCATCAGGACCGGGACAGGGAGCACCGAAGCTTTCTTT. Amino acids: CAIRTGTGSTEAFF.

This clone was seen more than once but under ten times. The DNA for the CDR3 is TGTGCCAGCAGCCAACTAGCGGGGCAAGATACGCAGTATTTT. It codes for CASSQLAGQDTQYF. The V call is TRBV14, the J call TRBJ2-3; 9 bases align to TRBD2. The CDR3 is 14 amino acids. The trim removed 2 bases at V and 5 bases at J, leaving 2 bases unmatched. Germline V CDR1 and CDR2: SGHDN, FVKESK.

This sequence joins TRBV11-2 and TRBJ2-2; perhaps TRBD2 as D (7 bases). The CDR3 extends over 16 amino acids. Germline values: CDR1 SGHAT, CDR2 FQNNGV. Trimming cost V 5 bases and J 3 bases, with 16 bases left between them. The CDR3 DNA is TGTGCCAGCAGCCGTCTTCGGGGGGCAGACACCGGGGAGCTGTTTTTT. This encodes CASSRLRGADTGELFF.

The chain uses TRBV7-2 and TRBJ2-5; 8 bases agree with TRBD1. Germline CDR1 SGHTA, CDR2 FQGNSA. J was trimmed by 2 bases and V by 0 bases; bases with no gene match: 2. The CDR3 consists of 15 residues. CDR3 bases: TGTGCCAGCAGCTTAGCGCGGACAGGGCAAGAGACCCAGTACTTC. It yields the protein CASSLARTGQETQYF.

Only a few counts were recorded for this clone. The chain couples TRBV5-6 to TRBJ1-6, with D perhaps TRBD1 (6 bases). Trimming took off 2 bases at V and 7 bases at J, with 16 bases between the two ends. This CDR3 has 16 residues. CDR1 SGHDT and CDR2 YYEEEE come from the germline V gene. The CDR3 loop reads CASSFPPGHGNSPLHF. The DNA of the CDR3 is TGTGCCAGCAGCTTCCCTCCGGGACACGGAAATTCACCCCTCCACTTT.

This clone was seen a handful of times. V is TRBV11-2 and J is TRBJ2-7; 7 bases agree with TRBD1. This CDR3 region has 11 residues. CDR1 is SGHAT and CDR2 is FQNNGV in the germline V gene. V lost 7 bases, J lost 3 bases, and 0 bases stayed unmatched. Written as DNA, the CDR3 is TGTGCCAGCACAGGGGGCTACGAGCAGTACTTC. This codes for CASTGGYEQYF.

A few counts support this clone. The J gene is TRBJ2-3, the V gene TRBV4-3; 7 bases fit TRBD1. After removal of 1 base from V and 9 bases from J, the junction contained 13 bases not matched to a gene. This CDR3 is 16 amino acids long. CDR1 is LGHNA, CDR2 YSLEER, per germline. The CDR3 DNA reads as TGCGCCAGCAGCCAAGTCGAGAATGACAGGGTCGGCACGCAGTATTTT. Its translation is CASSQVENDRVGTQYF.

This chain joins TRBV10-3 and TRBJ1-4; 8 bases are a match to TRBD1. Germline V gene data show CDR1 as ENHRY and CDR2 as SYGVKD. With V trimmed by 6 bases and J by 7 bases, 4 bases remained unmatched. This CDR3 is built from 13 residues. This CDR3 reads CAIRTGESEKLFF. CDR3 nucleotide sequence: TGTGCCATCAGGACAGGGGAGAGTGAAAAACTGTTTTTT.

Only a few counts were recorded for this clone. The chain recombines TRBV7-6 with TRBJ2-5, with TRBD1 identical over 8 bases. The V and J ends lost 5 bases and 1 base, in that order; junction bases with no gene match: 12. This CDR3 region has 17 residues. The germline CDR1 and CDR2 sequences are SGHVS and FNYEAQ. CDR3 protein: CASSPGAGRGLQETQYF. The DNA for the CDR3 is TGTGCCAGCAGCCCGGGGGCTGGCAGGGGGCTCCAAGAGACCCAGTACTTC. Together with reference TRBV7-6 and TRBJ2-5, the CDR3 gives the full variable domain: GAGVSQSPRYKVTKRGQDVALRCDPISGHVSLYWYRQALGQGPEFLTYFNYEAQQDKSGLPNDRFSAERPEGSISTLTIQRTEQRDSAMYRCASSPGAGRGLQETQYFGPGTRLLVL.

This rearrangement joins TRBV4-1 to TRBJ2-7; D possibly corresponds to TRBD1 (5 bases). Trimming shortened V by 0 bases and J by 1 base, and 10 bases separated the two germline ends. Germline V lookup: CDR1 MGHRA, CDR2 YSYEKL. CDR3 length equals 15 residues. DNA of the CDR3: TGCGCCAGCAGCCAAGATGACAGTCGATCCTACGAGCAGTACTTC. This sequence encodes CASSQDDSRSYEQYF.

This clone has more than one count but fewer than ten. The V gene is TRBV5-1, the J gene TRBJ2-3; weak D call: TRBD1 (6 bases). CDR1 is SGHRS and CDR2 is YFSETQ in the germline V gene. V was shortened by 4 bases and J by 4 bases, with 16 bases between the two germline ends. The CDR3 is 15 residues long. Written as DNA, the CDR3 is TGCGCCAGCAGCAGTCAGGGGTGGGGGCCAGATACGCAGTATTTT. This codes for CASSSQGWGPDTQYF.

This clone occurred a few times. This chain joins TRBV19 and TRBJ1-1, with 8 positions matching TRBD1. The germline gives CDR1 LNHDA, CDR2 SQIVND (reference sequence). The CDR3 is made up of 14 amino acids. V gave up 4 bases and J gave up 4 bases; unmatched junction bases: 5. The CDR3 spells CASSTRQGTTEAFF. The DNA for the CDR3 is TGTGCCAGTAGTACGCGACAGGGGACCACTGAAGCTTTCTTT.